A single sample gave rise to the 29 T cell receptor beta chains below, sequenced in a study of shared clonotypes between healthy human individuals. Sequenced by immunoSEQ multiplex PCR; TCRdb stores in-frame clones only, minus some. The profile shows 800,000 to 1,200,000 clones, around three quarters of them singletons. What was sequenced was memory CD4+ T cells from PBMCs. Subset of the sample: CD45RA-negative fraction. Receptors were obtained from a man in his late teens or twenties in good health. Some clones in this sample may be carry-over from other donors' samples.

This clone was counted between two and nine times. The V and J genes are TRBV6-1 and TRBJ2-5, with a weak D call TRBD2 (5 bases). This CDR3 region has 14 residues. The ends were cut back, 3 bases at V and 1 base at J, with 9 bases in the middle. CDR1 MNHNS and CDR2 SASEGT come from the germline V gene. This chain's CDR3 is CASSEGAAQETQYF. CDR3 nucleotides: TGTGCCAGCAGTGAGGGAGCGGCCCAAGAGACCCAGTACTTC.

This rearrangement joins TRBV19 to TRBJ1-1; a weak D match, TRBD1 (5 bases). This CDR3 comprises 14 residues. Trimming pared 3 bases from V and 4 bases from J, leaving 12 bases between. Germline V gives CDR1 LNHDA, CDR2 SQIVND (reference sequence). The CDR3 is CASSIKGISTEAFF. Here the CDR3 DNA reads TGTGCCAGTAGTATTAAGGGGATCAGCACTGAAGCTTTCTTT.

The V gene is TRBV5-6, the J gene TRBJ2-6; a possible D gene is TRBD1 (6 bases). V lost 4 bases and J 1 base, leaving 15 bases between the germline ends. The length of the CDR3 is 17 residues. The V gene's germline CDR1 is SGHDT and CDR2 YYEEEE. CDR3 nucleotides: TGTGCCAGCAGCCCAAATACAGGGCTTTCTGGGGCCAACGTCCTGACTTTC. The encoded protein is CASSPNTGLSGANVLTF.

The rearrangement joins TRBV5-4 to TRBJ2-2; 11 bases are a match to TRBD2. V was pared by 4 bases and J by 3 bases, with 5 bases of the junction left unmatched. The CDR3 is 16 amino acids. Per the germline V gene, CDR1 is SGHNT and CDR2 is YYREEE (reference sequence). The CDR3 DNA reads TGTGCCAGCAGCCGACCGGGACTAGCGGACACCGGGGAGCTGTTTTTT. This gives the protein CASSRPGLADTGELFF.

V and J are TRBV7-9 and TRBJ2-2, with TRBD2 identical over 8 bases. Per the germline V gene, CDR1 is SEHNR and CDR2 is FQNEAQ (reference sequence). The CDR3 is made up of 16 amino acids. The trim removed 1 base at V and 1 base at J, leaving 2 bases unmatched. CDR3 DNA: TGTGCCAGCAGCTTAGGCCTAGCGGGGAACACCGGGGAGCTGTTTTTT. Translated, it gives CASSLGLAGNTGELFF.

With respect to this clone: Other DNA sequences in this sample translate to the same CDR3. The chain is built from TRBV20-1 and TRBJ2-7; TRBD1 agrees at 9 bases. There are 11 residues in the CDR3. From germline, CDR1 is DFQATT and CDR2 SNEGSKA (reference sequence). DNA for the CDR3: TGCAGCGGGACAGGGTCCTACGAGCAGTACTTC. As protein: CSGTGSYEQYF.

The chain employs TRBV7-2 and TRBJ2-7; D tentatively fits TRBD1 or TRBD2 (6 bases each). CDR1 SGHTA and CDR2 FQGNSA come from the germline V gene. With 1 base removed from V and 4 bases from J, the gap between germline ends came to 17 bases. The CDR3 is made up of 16 amino acids. The CDR3: CASSLVADSSLYEQYF. DNA for the CDR3: TGTGCCAGCAGCTTAGTAGCGGACAGTTCTTTATACGAGCAGTACTTC.

This clone has more than one count but fewer than ten. This same CDR3 is encoded by further DNA sequences in the sample. The chain links TRBV7-9 to TRBJ1-5; possibly TRBD1 for D (5 bases). CDR1 SEHNR and CDR2 FQNEAQ come from the germline V gene (reference sequence). The CDR3 consists of 14 residues. V shed 5 bases and J shed 4 bases, with 12 bases lying between them. CDR3 DNA: TGTGCCAGCAGCCCCGGGGGGGGGAATCAGCCCCAGCATTTT. The encoded protein is CASSPGGGNQPQHF. Drawing the rest from reference TRBV7-9 and TRBJ1-5, the complete variable domain is DTGVSQNPRHKITKRGQNVTFRCDPISEHNRLYWYRQTLGQGPEFLTYFQNEAQLEKSRLLSDRFSAERPKGSFSTLEIQRTEQGDSAMYLCASSPGGGNQPQHFGDGTRLSIL.

CDR3 amino acids: CASRTSGSRHKKQFF. The CDR3 region has the DNA TGTGCCAGCAGGACTAGCGGGTCAAGACATAAGAAGCAGTTCTTC. The chain has TRBV28 and TRBJ2-1, with 10 bases fitting TRBD2. Germline V gene sequence: CDR1 MDHEN, CDR2 SYDVKM. The length of the CDR3 is 15 residues. V shed 6 bases and J 11 bases; nucleotides not matched to a gene: 13. The variable domain in full, completed from reference TRBV28 and TRBJ2-1, reads DVKVTQSSRYLVKRTGEKVFLECVQDMDHENMFWYRQDPGLGLRLIYFSYDVKMKEKGDIPEGYSVSREKKERFSLILESASTNQTSMYLCASRTSGSRHKKQFFGPGTRLTVL.

A few counts support this clone. The chain carries TRBV5-1 and TRBJ1-3; D remains ambiguous. V lost 1 base to trimming and J lost 4 bases, with 6 bases between them. Germline-derived CDR1 and CDR2 are SGHRS and YFSETQ. The CDR3 is 13 residues long. Written as DNA, the CDR3 is TGCGCCAGCAGCTTGTGGTCGGGAAACACCATATATTTT. Residues: CASSLWSGNTIYF.

The V gene is TRBV7-2, the J gene TRBJ2-1; TRBD2 agrees at 10 bases. The germline gives CDR1 SGHTA, CDR2 FQGNSA. The CDR3 sequence is 16 residues long. V was clipped by 8 bases and J by 9 bases; unmatched bases: 16. The CDR3 reads CASASGRGGLEREQFF. CDR3 bases: TGTGCCAGCGCTAGCGGGAGAGGCGGCTTGGAGCGTGAGCAGTTCTTC.

This sequence joins TRBV27 and TRBJ1-5; maybe TRBD1 (6 bases). Germline V lookup: CDR1 MNHEY, CDR2 SMNVEV (reference sequence). The CDR3 loop spans 15 amino acids. V dropped 8 bases and J dropped 7 bases, with 21 bases sitting between them. Written as DNA, the CDR3 is TGTGCCAGCCGATCGGGGCAGGGGATTCGCCAGCCCCAGCATTTT. Encoded protein: CASRSGQGIRQPQHF.

The chain carries TRBV28 and TRBJ2-2; tentatively, D is TRBD2 (7 bases). Germline-derived CDR1 and CDR2 are MDHEN and SYDVKM. CDR3 size: 15 residues. V gave up 8 bases and J gave up 6 bases, with 19 bases separating them. The CDR3 region is CASSFGGAQAGELFF. The CDR3 coding sequence is TGTGCCAGCTCCTTTGGGGGGGCGCAGGCCGGGGAGCTGTTTTTT.

The chain has TRBV15 and TRBJ1-2; D is unresolved. Trimming left V 1 base short and J 8 bases short, with 11 bases between. This CDR3 has 13 amino acids. Germline V lookup: CDR1 LNHNV, CDR2 YYDKDF (reference sequence). The CDR3 region has the DNA TGTGCCACCAGCAGAGTACCGGGCCCAGGCTACACCTTC. This encodes CATSRVPGPGYTF.

The V and J genes are TRBV18 and TRBJ1-2; 11 nucleotides agree with TRBD1. The germline V gene has CDR1 KGHSH and CDR2 LQKENI. With 3 bases clipped from V and 5 bases from J, the junction kept 5 bases outside the gene matches. The CDR3 runs to 15 residues. In DNA, the CDR3 is TGTGCCAGCTCACCTGGACAGGGGGCTTTGTATGGCTACACCTTC. This encodes CASSPGQGALYGYTF.

This chain uses TRBV5-4 with TRBJ1-1; tentative D call: TRBD1 (6 bases). Germline V gene data show CDR1 as SGHNT and CDR2 as YYREEE (reference sequence). This CDR3 has 16 amino acids. Deletions cut 4 bases from V and 6 bases from J, with 22 bases between. The DNA of the CDR3 is TGTGCCAGCAGCCGGGGGCAGGGCCGGGGAAGCGCTGAAGCTTTCTTT. It encodes CASSRGQGRGSAEAFF.

This sequence joins TRBV5-1 and TRBJ2-4; 7 bases align to TRBD2. Trimming at V came to 0 bases and at J to 3 bases, leaving 6 bases not matched to a gene. Looked up from germline, CDR1 is SGHRS and CDR2 is YFSETQ. The CDR3 sequence is 16 residues long. The CDR3 protein is CASSLVLAVDKNIQYF. The CDR3 nucleotides are TGCGCCAGCAGCTTGGTTCTAGCGGTGGACAAAAACATTCAGTACTTC.

The chain uses TRBV4-3 and TRBJ1-1; D possibly corresponds to TRBD1 (5 bases). The V gene's germline CDR1 is LGHNA and CDR2 YSLEER. The CDR3 spans 15 residues. V was trimmed by 2 bases and J by 5 bases, leaving 15 bases between them. The CDR3 is CASSQYIWGGTEAFF. Written as DNA, the CDR3 is TGCGCCAGCAGCCAATATATATGGGGCGGGACTGAAGCTTTCTTT.

The chain is built from TRBV2 and TRBJ1-2, with a possible D match to TRBD1 (5 bases). V was pared by 7 bases and J by 6 bases, with 18 bases between. Germline values: CDR1 SNHLY, CDR2 FYNNEI. The CDR3 runs 14 residues. The CDR3 region has the DNA TGTGCCAGCACCCGCAGTCTGGCAGGGAATGGCTACACCTTC. Protein product: CASTRSLAGNGYTF.

This clone showed up many times. This chain joins TRBV5-4 and TRBJ2-5; TRBD2 is a possible D gene (6 bases). The CDR3 has 12 amino acids. CDR1 is SGHNT, CDR2 YYREEE, per germline (reference sequence). Between the trimmed V and J ends, which lost 4 bases and 7 bases, there was a span of 11 bases. CDR3 nucleotides: TGTGCCAGCAGCCCCGGGGGTGGGACCCAGTACTTC. It is translated as CASSPGGGTQYF.

For this clone: The same CDR3 can be traced to other DNA sequences in this sample. This chain connects TRBV11-3 to TRBJ2-5; no firm D call. V was clipped by 1 base and J by 4 bases, with 10 bases between them. The CDR3 spans 14 residues. Per the germline V gene, CDR1 is SGHNT and CDR2 is YENEEA. CDR3 in amino acids: CASSLGSGGETQYF. CDR3 nucleotides: TGTGCCAGCAGCTTAGGGTCGGGCGGAGAGACCCAGTACTTC.

The table lists this clone with a few counts. This chain joins TRBV7-3 and TRBJ2-1, with 8 bases identical to TRBD2. The junction had 8 bases not matched to a gene; V was cut back by 2 bases and J by 8 bases. From germline, CDR1 is SGHTA and CDR2 FQGTGA. The CDR3 length is 15 residues. The CDR3 region has the DNA TGTGCCAGCAGCTTAGTGACGGGAGGGTTCGATGAGCAGTTCTTC. Its translation is CASSLVTGGFDEQFF.

The chain uses TRBV5-8 and TRBJ2-1; D is perhaps TRBD2 (5 bases). Germline CDR1 is SGHTS and CDR2 is YDEGEE. The CDR3 sequence is 14 residues long. V was shortened by 1 base and J by 5 bases, with 10 bases between the two germline ends. CDR3 DNA sequence: TGTGCCAGCAGCTTGACTAGTGTCCACAATGAGCAGTTCTTC. Amino acid sequence: CASSLTSVHNEQFF.

Regarding this clone: At the DNA level, this CDR3 is encoded by other sequences in the same sample as well. This chain uses TRBV7-3 with TRBJ2-1; D not resolved. The CDR3 is 15 amino acids. The V gene's germline CDR1 is SGHTA and CDR2 FQGTGA. Trimming stripped 2 bases from V and 0 bases from J, with 8 bases between. CDR3: CASSLAPSSYNEQFF. The DNA for the CDR3 is TGTGCCAGCAGCTTAGCGCCTAGCTCCTACAATGAGCAGTTCTTC.

This chain uses TRBV19 with TRBJ1-2; TRBD1 agrees at 8 bases. The V gene end was trimmed by 7 bases and the J gene end by 3 bases; junction bases not matched to a gene: 4. This CDR3 spans 13 amino acids. Germline V gene sequence: CDR1 LNHDA, CDR2 SQIVND (reference sequence). CDR3 DNA: TGTGCCAGTATCAAGACAGGGGACTATGGCTACACCTTC. Protein sequence: CASIKTGDYGYTF.

The rearrangement joins TRBV6-5 to TRBJ2-3; TRBD2 agrees at 7 bases. Germline V gene sequence: CDR1 MNHEY, CDR2 SVGAGI. V lost 6 bases and J lost 1; bases outside the gene matches: 4. The CDR3 totals 14 residues. The CDR3 nucleotides read TGTGCCAGCAGGTCTAGCGGCGGCACAGATACGCAGTATTTT. Translation gives CASRSSGGTDTQYF.

The J gene is TRBJ2-7, the V gene TRBV2; D gene uncertain. The germline CDR1 and CDR2 sequences are SNHLY and FYNNEI. The CDR3 totals 15 residues. V was shortened by 6 bases and J by 2 bases, with 17 bases between the two germline ends. In DNA form, the CDR3 reads TGTGCCAGCAGCACCCATCTTCGCGGCGCCTACGAGCAGTACTTC. This gives the protein CASSTHLRGAYEQYF.

This chain uses TRBV5-6 with TRBJ2-7, with TRBD1 matching 7 bases. The CDR3 contains 14 residues. Trimming cost V 5 bases and J 2 bases; bases outside gene matches: 7. The germline V gene encodes CDR1 SGHDT and CDR2 YYEEEE. DNA for the CDR3: TGTGCCAGCAGGTCCGGGACAGATACCTACGAGCAGTACTTC. This translates into CASRSGTDTYEQYF.

The chain joins TRBV15 to TRBJ1-2; 9 positions match TRBD1. The V and J ends lost 3 bases and 5 bases, in that order; junction bases with no gene match: 7. Germline values: CDR1 LNHNV, CDR2 YYDKDF (reference sequence). CDR3 length: 15 amino acids. In DNA, the CDR3 is TGTGCCACCAGCAGGGCCGGGACAGGGAATTATGGCTACACCTTC. Its translation is CATSRAGTGNYGYTF.